The T cell receptor beta chain described here comes from a study of blood T cells in healthy people across ages. CDR3 length equals 13 residues. CDR1 DFQATT and CDR2 SNEGSKA come from the germline V gene (reference sequence). V shed 6 bases and J shed 3 bases, with 15 bases lying between them. Study-wide points: Unknown CMV status may confound age-related changes in expanded clones. TCR beta diversity per million T cells fell roughly linearly with age.

Then a second PCR, running about 7 to 11 cycles, was carried out with a sample-barcoded 5' primer and a J-beta primer mix. MiXCR was run by TCRdb on the 5' RACE reads, yielding one entry per CDR3 protein. The sample holds just over 1 million distinct CDR3 sequences, under 55% seen once. This clonotype was seen a handful of times. Its antigen is still unknown. The sequenced sample was blood. This clonotype was obtained from a woman aged 55-70 years in good health. The J gene is TRBJ2-7, the V gene TRBV20-1; perhaps D is TRBD1 or TRBD2 (5 bases each). The CDR3 sequence: CSANGGRGYEQYF. Written as DNA, the CDR3 is TGCAGTGCGAATGGGGGTAGGGGCTACGAGCAGTACTTC.